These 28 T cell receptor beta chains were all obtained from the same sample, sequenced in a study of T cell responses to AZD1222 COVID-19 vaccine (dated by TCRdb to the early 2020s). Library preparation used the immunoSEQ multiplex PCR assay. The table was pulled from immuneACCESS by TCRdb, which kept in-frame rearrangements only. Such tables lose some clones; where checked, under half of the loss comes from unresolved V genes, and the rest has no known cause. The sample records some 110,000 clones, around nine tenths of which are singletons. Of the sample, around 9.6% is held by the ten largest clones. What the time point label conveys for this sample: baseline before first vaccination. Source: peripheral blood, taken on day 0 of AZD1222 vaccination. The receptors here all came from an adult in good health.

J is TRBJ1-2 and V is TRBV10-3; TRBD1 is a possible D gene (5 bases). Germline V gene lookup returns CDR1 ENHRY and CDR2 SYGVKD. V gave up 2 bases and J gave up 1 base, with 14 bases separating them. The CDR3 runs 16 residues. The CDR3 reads CAISEVGGELNYGYTF. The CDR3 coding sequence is TGTGCCATCAGTGAGGTTGGGGGTGAGCTTAACTATGGCTACACCTTC.

The CDR3 sequence is CASSVGEGALGYTF. CDR3 in DNA: TGTGCCAGCAGCGTCGGAGAGGGGGCGCTGGGCTACACCTTC. The rearrangement links TRBV9 to TRBJ1-2; 7 bases match TRBD1. Trimming cost V 2 bases and J 8 bases; bases outside gene matches: 9. CDR3 length: 14 residues. Germline V gene lookup returns CDR1 SGDLS and CDR2 YYNGEE.

The CDR3 DNA follows: TGTGCCAGCAGAGGGGGGCAGGGTCGTAATCAGCCCCAGCATTTT. Translation: CASRGGQGRNQPQHF. The V gene is TRBV6-5, the J gene TRBJ1-5; a weak D match, TRBD1 (6 bases). The V gene's germline CDR1 is MNHEY and CDR2 SVGAGI. This CDR3 is built from 15 residues. V was pared by 6 bases and J by 4 bases, with 16 bases between.

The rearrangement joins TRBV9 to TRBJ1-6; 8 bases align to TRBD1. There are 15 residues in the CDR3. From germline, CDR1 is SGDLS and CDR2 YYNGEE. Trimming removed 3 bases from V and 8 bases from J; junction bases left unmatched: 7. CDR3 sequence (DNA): TGTGCCAGCAGCGACGGACAGGGTAATTATTCACCCCTCCACTTT. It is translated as CASSDGQGNYSPLHF. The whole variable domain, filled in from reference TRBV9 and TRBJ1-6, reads DSGVTQTPKHLITATGQRVTLRCSPRSGDLSVYWYQQSLDQGLQFLIQYYNGEERAKGNILERFSAQQFPDLHSELNLSSLELGDSALYFCASSDGQGNYSPLHFGNGTRLTVT.

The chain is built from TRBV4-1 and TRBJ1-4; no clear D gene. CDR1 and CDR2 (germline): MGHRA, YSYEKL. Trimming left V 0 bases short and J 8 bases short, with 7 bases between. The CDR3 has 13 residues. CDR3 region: CASSQDIWEKLFF. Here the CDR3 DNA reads TGCGCCAGCAGCCAAGATATCTGGGAAAAACTGTTTTTT.

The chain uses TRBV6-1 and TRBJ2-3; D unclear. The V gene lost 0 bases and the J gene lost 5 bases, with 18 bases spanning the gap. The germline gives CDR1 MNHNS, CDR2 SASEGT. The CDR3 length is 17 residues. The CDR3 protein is CASSEAAASLRLDTQYF. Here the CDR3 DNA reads TGTGCCAGCAGTGAAGCGGCGGCCAGCTTGAGGTTAGATACGCAGTATTTT.

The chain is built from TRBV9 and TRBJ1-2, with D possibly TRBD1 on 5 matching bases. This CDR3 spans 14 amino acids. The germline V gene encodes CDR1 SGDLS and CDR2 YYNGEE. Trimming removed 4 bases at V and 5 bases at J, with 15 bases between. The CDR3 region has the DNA TGTGCCAGCAGCCTCCGGCGGGGGGTGTATGGCTACACCTTC. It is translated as CASSLRRGVYGYTF.

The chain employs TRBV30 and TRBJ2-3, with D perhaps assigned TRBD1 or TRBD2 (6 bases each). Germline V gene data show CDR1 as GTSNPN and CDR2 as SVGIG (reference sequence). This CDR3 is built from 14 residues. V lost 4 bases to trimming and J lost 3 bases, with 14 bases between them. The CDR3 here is CAWTAKGGTDTQYF. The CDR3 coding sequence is TGTGCCTGGACCGCTAAGGGGGGAACAGATACGCAGTATTTT. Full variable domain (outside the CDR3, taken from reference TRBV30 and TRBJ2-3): SQTIHQWPATLVQPVGSPLSLECTVEGTSNPNLYWYRQAAGRGLQLLFYSVGIGQISSEVPQNLSASRPQDRQFILSSKKLLLSDSGFYLCAWTAKGGTDTQYFGPGTRLTVL.

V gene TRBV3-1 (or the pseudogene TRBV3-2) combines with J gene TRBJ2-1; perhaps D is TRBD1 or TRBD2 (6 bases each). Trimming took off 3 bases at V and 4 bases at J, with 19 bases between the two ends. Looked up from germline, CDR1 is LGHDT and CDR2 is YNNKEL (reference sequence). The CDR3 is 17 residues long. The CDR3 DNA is TGTGCCAGCAGCCACCTCCCTAAGGGGGGACCTTACAATGAGCAGTTCTTC. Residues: CASSHLPKGGPYNEQFF.

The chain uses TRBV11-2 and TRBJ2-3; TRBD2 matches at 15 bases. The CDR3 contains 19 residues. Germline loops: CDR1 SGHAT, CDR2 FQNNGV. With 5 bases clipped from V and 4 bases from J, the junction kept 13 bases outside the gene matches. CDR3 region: CASSPTPGLAGGRADTQYF. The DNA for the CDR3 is TGTGCCAGCAGCCCGACTCCGGGACTAGCGGGAGGAAGGGCAGATACGCAGTATTTT. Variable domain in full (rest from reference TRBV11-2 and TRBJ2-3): EAGVAQSPRYKIIEKRQSVAFWCNPISGHATLYWYQQILGQGPKLLIQFQNNGVVDDSQLPKDRFSAERLKGVDSTLKIQPAKLEDSAVYLCASSPTPGLAGGRADTQYFGPGTRLTVL.

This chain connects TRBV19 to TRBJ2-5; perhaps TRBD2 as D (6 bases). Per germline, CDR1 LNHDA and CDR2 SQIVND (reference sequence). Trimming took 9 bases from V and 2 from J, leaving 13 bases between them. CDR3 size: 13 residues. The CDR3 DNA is TGTGCCAGCAAGTTCGCGGGGCAAGAGACCCAGTACTTC. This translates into CASKFAGQETQYF.

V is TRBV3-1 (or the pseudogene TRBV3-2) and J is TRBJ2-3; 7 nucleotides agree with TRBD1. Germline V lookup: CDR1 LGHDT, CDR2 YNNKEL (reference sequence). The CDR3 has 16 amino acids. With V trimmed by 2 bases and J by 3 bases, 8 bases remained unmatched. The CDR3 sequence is CASSQMTGSVTDTQYF. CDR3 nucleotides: TGTGCCAGCAGCCAAATGACAGGGAGTGTGACAGATACGCAGTATTTT.

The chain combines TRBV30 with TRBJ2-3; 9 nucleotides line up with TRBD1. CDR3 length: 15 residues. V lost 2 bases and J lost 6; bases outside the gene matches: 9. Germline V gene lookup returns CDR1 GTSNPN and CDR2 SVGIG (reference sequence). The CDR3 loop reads CAWSFYRGLGDTQYF. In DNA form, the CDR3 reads TGTGCCTGGAGTTTCTACAGGGGGCTTGGTGATACGCAGTATTTT.

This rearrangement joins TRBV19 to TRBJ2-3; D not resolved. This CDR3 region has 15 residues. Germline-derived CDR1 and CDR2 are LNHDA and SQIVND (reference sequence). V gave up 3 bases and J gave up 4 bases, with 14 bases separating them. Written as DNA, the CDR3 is TGTGCCAGTAGTATGGGTCTGGGCTTGGCAGATACGCAGTATTTT. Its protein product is CASSMGLGLADTQYF.

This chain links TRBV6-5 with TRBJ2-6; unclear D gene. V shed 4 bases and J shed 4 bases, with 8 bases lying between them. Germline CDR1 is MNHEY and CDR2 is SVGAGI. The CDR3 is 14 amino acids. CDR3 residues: CASSLGSGANVLTF. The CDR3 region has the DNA TGTGCCAGCAGTTTGGGATCGGGGGCCAACGTCCTGACTTTC.

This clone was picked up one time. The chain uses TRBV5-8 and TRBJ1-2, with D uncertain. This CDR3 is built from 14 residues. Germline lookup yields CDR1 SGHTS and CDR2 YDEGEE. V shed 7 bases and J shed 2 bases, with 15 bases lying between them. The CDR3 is CASVKLSPNYGYTF. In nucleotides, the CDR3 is TGTGCCAGCGTTAAATTATCCCCGAACTATGGCTACACCTTC.

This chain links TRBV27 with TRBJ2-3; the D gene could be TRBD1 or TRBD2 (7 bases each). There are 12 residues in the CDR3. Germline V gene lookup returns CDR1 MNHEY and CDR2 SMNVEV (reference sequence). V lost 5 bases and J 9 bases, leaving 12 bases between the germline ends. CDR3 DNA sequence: TGTGCCAGCAGTCCAGGGGGGGGAACGCAGTATTTT. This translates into CASSPGGGTQYF.

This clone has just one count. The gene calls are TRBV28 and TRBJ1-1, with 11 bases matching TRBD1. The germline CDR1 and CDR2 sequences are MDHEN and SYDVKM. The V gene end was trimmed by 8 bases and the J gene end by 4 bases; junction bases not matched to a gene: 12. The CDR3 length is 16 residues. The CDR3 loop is CASSWVGQGAATEAFF. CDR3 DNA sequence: TGTGCCAGCTCATGGGTAGGACAGGGGGCGGCCACTGAAGCTTTCTTT.

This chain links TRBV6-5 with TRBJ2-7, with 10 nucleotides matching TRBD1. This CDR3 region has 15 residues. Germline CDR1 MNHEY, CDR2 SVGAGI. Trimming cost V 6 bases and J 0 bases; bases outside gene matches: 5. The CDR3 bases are TGTGCCAGCAGCTTGGGACAGGGGCTCTCCTACGAGCAGTACTTC. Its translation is CASSLGQGLSYEQYF.

CDR3 sequence: CASSLELRPSGNTIYF. The CDR3 region has the DNA TGTGCCAGCAGCTTAGAGTTGAGGCCCTCTGGAAACACCATATATTTT. V and J are TRBV11-2 and TRBJ1-3; D gene ambiguous. The V and J ends lost 0 bases and 0 bases respectively, with 9 bases between them. The CDR3 contains 16 residues. Germline V gene data show CDR1 as SGHAT and CDR2 as FQNNGV.

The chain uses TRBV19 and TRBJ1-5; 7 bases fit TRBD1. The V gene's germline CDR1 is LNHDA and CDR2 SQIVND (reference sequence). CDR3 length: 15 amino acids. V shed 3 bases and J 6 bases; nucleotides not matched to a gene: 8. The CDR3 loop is CASSIKQGPGQPQHF. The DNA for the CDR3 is TGTGCCAGTAGTATTAAACAGGGGCCAGGTCAGCCCCAGCATTTT.

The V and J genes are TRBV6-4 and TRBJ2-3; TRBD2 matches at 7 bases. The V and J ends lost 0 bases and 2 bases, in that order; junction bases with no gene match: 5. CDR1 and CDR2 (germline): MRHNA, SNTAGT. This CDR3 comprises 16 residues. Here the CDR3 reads CASSDSLAGATDTQYF. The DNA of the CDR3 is TGTGCCAGCAGTGACTCGTTGGCGGGAGCCACAGATACGCAGTATTTT.

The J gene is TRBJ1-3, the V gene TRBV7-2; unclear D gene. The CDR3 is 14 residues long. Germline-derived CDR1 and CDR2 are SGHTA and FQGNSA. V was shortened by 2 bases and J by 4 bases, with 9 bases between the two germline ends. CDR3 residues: CASSLNPSGNTIYF. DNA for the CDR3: TGTGCCAGCAGCTTAAACCCATCAGGAAACACCATATATTTT.

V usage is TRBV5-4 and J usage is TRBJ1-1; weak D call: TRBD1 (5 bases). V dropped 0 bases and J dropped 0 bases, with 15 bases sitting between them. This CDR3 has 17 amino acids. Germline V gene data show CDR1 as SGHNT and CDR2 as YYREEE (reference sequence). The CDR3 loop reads CASSLEAGWGLNTEAFF. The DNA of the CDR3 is TGTGCCAGCAGCTTGGAGGCGGGATGGGGACTGAACACTGAAGCTTTCTTT. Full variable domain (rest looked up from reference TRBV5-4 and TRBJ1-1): ETGVTQSPTHLIKTRGQQVTLRCSSQSGHNTVSWYQQALGQGPQFIFQYYREEENGRGNFPPRFSGLQFPNYSSELNVNALELDDSALYLCASSLEAGWGLNTEAFFGQGTRLTVV.

The CDR3 loop reads CASSLGDSHNEKLFF. CDR3 sequence (DNA): TGTGCCAGCAGCTTAGGGGATTCCCATAATGAAAAACTGTTTTTT. The chain combines TRBV7-2 with TRBJ1-4; D gene unclear. V dropped 1 base and J dropped 4 bases, with 10 bases sitting between them. Germline CDR1 SGHTA, CDR2 FQGNSA. The CDR3 covers 15 residues.

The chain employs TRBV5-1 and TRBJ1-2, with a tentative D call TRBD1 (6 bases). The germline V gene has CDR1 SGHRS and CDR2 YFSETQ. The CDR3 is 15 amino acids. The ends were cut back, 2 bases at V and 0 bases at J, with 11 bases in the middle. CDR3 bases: TGCGCCAGCAGCTTTCGGGGGGCCCCTAACTATGGCTACACCTTC. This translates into CASSFRGAPNYGYTF.

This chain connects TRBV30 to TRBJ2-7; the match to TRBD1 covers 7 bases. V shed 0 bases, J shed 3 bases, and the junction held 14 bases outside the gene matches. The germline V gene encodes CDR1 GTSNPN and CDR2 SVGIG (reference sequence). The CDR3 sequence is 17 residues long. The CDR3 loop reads CAWSVPAPKNRGYEQYF. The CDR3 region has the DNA TGTGCCTGGAGTGTACCGGCTCCGAAGAACAGGGGCTACGAGCAGTACTTC.

CDR3 protein: CASSYSGGRVNEKLFF. CDR3 nucleotides: TGTGCCAGCAGTTACTCCGGGGGACGAGTTAATGAAAAACTGTTTTTT. The chain links TRBV6-5 to TRBJ1-4; D possibly corresponds to TRBD1 (5 bases). V was pared by 0 bases and J by 4 bases, with 12 bases between. This CDR3 spans 16 amino acids. In germline, CDR1 is MNHEY, CDR2 SVGAGI.